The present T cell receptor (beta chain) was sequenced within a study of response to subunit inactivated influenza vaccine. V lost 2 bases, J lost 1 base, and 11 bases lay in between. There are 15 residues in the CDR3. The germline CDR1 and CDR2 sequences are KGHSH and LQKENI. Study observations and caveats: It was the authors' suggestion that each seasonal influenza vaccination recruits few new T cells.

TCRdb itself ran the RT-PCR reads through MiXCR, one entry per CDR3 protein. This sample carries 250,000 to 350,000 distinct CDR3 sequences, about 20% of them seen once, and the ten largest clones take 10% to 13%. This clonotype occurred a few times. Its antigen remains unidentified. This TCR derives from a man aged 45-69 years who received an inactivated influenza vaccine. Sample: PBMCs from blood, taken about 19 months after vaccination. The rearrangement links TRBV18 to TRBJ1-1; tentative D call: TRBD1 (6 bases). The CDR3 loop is CASSPSQQGNTEAFF. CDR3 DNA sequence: TGTGCCAGCTCACCATCCCAACAGGGGAACACTGAAGCTTTCTTT. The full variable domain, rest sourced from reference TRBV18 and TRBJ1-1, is NAGVMQNPRHLVRRRGQEARLRCSPMKGHSHVYWYRQLPEEGLKFMVYLQKENIIDESGMPKERFSAEFPKEGPSILRIQQVVRGDSAAYFCASSPSQQGNTEAFFGQGTRLTVV.